The rows below give T cell receptor beta chains drawn from one sample of a study of T-cell reconstitution after alpha-beta-depleted transplantation in children. TCRdb redid the calling of the PCR reads with MiXCR, one entry per CDR3 protein. This table holds around 580,000 distinct CDR3 sequences, under 30% found once. The sample was PBMCs, mostly from graft donor cells, taken 360 days after TCRalphabeta/CD19-depleted stem cell transplant. Receptors were obtained from a boy younger than two who had a stem cell transplant for acute myeloid leukemia, so the T cells may come from the graft donor. CDR3s include the opening cysteine and the closing phenylalanine or tryptophan. D genes are given only for firm matches.

J | D | V | CDR3
TRBJ1-2 | TRBD1 | TRBV5-5 | CASSRTGDYGYTF
TRBJ1-5 | TRBD1 | TRBV20-1 | CSARASRDRGPSNQPQHF
TRBJ1-1 | - | TRBV5-1 | CASSLVTGRTEAFF
TRBJ2-1 | TRBD2 | TRBV11-1 | CAVPRTSGGSSYNEQFF
TRBJ1-1 | TRBD1 | TRBV29-1 | CSAKGGQGPMNTEAFF
TRBJ2-1 | TRBD1 | TRBV25-1 | CASSEPDRGYNEQFF
TRBJ2-3 | - | TRBV20-1 | CSALEGTDTQYF
TRBJ2-7 | - | TRBV30 | CAWSVRVSTYEQYF
TRBJ1-1 | - | TRBV15 | CATRSTGAVNTEAFF
TRBJ2-3 | TRBD2 | TRBV20-1 | CSAPFSGADTQYF
TRBJ2-7 | - | TRBV20-1 | CSARDRGTGPPYEQYF
TRBJ2-3 | - | TRBV12-3/TRBV12-4 | CASSLGRQATQYF
TRBJ2-1 | TRBD2 | TRBV2 | CASRVTSGGNNEQFF
TRBJ2-4 | - | TRBV7-2 | CASSLASPQGAKNIQYF
TRBJ2-7 | - | TRBV20-1 | CSAHKGDEQYF
TRBJ1-5 | TRBD1 | TRBV12-3/TRBV12-4 | CASSPGTGFNQPQHF
TRBJ2-1 | - | TRBV7-2 | CASSLRTRPDEQFF
TRBJ2-3 | TRBD2 | TRBV6-1 | CASTRGGIDTQYF
TRBJ1-1 | - | TRBV29-1 | CSVSWTQGDTEAFF
TRBJ2-3 | TRBD2 | TRBV11-2 | CLTSGVTDTQYF
TRBJ1-1 | - | TRBV20-1 | CSASPWRAFF
TRBJ1-3 | - | TRBV6-5 | CASSYSGLSGNTIYF
TRBJ1-6 | TRBD1 | TRBV12-3/TRBV12-4 | CASSPSGTGIYNSPLHF
TRBJ2-5 | - | TRBV25-1 | CASSVTRGETQYF